This TCR beta chain was captured by sequencing in a study of regulatory T cells in long-lasting Graves disease. V was pared by 3 bases and J by 7 bases, with 8 bases between. The CDR3 has 12 amino acids. Building of the TCR beta libraries involved iRepertoire HTBI primers and Arm-PCR of CDR3 regions. TCRdb re-called the multiplex PCR reads through MiXCR, storing one row per CDR3 protein. The sample has approximately 540,000 distinct CDR3 sequences, around 12% seen once. The time point is: newly diagnosed GD, antithyroid drugs for less than 3 months. Scientists built the TCR library using RNA that was extracted from PBMCs. Clinicians diagnosed Graves' disease using American Thyroid Association guidelines. This sample also appeared in a second study, on T cells in Graves' hyperthyroidism and ophthalmopathy. As that report states: Absent ophthalmopathy progression within 18 months defined stable Graves' hyperthyroidism.

The source of this sequence is a woman in her twenties or thirties with Graves disease. The source material was peripheral blood mononuclear cells (PBMCs), sampled at new diagnosis, from a patient treated with antithyroid drugs. This chain joins TRBV12-3 or TRBV12-4 and TRBJ2-3; no reliable D call. The CDR3 region is CASSFWGNTQYF. Written as DNA, the CDR3 is TGTGCCAGCAGTTTTTGGGGTAATACGCAGTATTTT.